The 32 T cell receptor beta chains presented below share a single source sample, sequenced in a study of blood T cell repertoires in COVID-19. The table came from immunoSEQ multiplex PCR; TCRdb's copy has only in-frame clones and leaves some out. The sample contains roughly 80,000 clones, approximately 83% of which appear only once. The material sequenced was peripheral blood. The receptors were gathered from a human donor in a cohort sampled during active COVID-19.

The DNA of the CDR3 is TGTGCCAGCAGTCGGACAGGGAACTATGGCTACACCTTC. This codes for CASSRTGNYGYTF. This sequence joins TRBV6-5 and TRBJ1-2; 8 positions agree with TRBD1. Germline-derived CDR1 and CDR2 are MNHEY and SVGAGI. The CDR3 covers 13 residues. The V gene end was trimmed by 5 bases and the J gene end by 2 bases; junction bases not matched to a gene: 1.

The V call is TRBV19, the J call TRBJ2-3, with TRBD2 matching 8 bases. Germline values: CDR1 LNHDA, CDR2 SQIVND (reference sequence). This CDR3 region has 15 residues. V was pared by 6 bases and J by 3 bases, with 8 bases of the junction left unmatched. CDR3 loop: CASRTLSGKTDTQYF. The CDR3 bases are TGTGCCAGTAGGACCCTTAGCGGGAAGACAGATACGCAGTATTTT.

In this sample, this clone turned up a few times. The V call is TRBV7-2, the J call TRBJ1-5; no clear D gene. The CDR3 covers 14 residues. V lost 2 bases and J lost 6, with 11 bases in between. From germline, CDR1 is SGHTA and CDR2 FQGNSA. In DNA form, the CDR3 reads TGTGCCAGCAGCTTAACTAGAGGAGGTCAGCCCCAGCATTTT. Protein product: CASSLTRGGQPQHF.

The rearrangement links TRBV11-2 to TRBJ2-5, with 9 bases that match TRBD1. The CDR3 has 13 residues. Looked up from germline, CDR1 is SGHAT and CDR2 is FQNNGV. The trim removed 4 bases at V and 4 bases at J, leaving 1 base unmatched. The CDR3 sequence is CASSSDRGETQYF. The CDR3 DNA sequence: TGTGCCAGCAGCTCGGACAGGGGAGAGACCCAGTACTTC.

This clone was detected only a few times. The chain links TRBV12-1 to TRBJ1-4. TRBV12-1 counts as a pseudogene. The CDR3 consists of 15 residues. CDR3 sequence (DNA): TGTGCCAGCAGCTTTCCCGTCGCAACTAATGAAAAACTGTTTTTT. This gives the protein CASSFPVATNEKLFF.

A few counts support this clone. The CDR3 spells CAWSLRRAATPNYGYTF. The CDR3 nucleotides read TGTGCCTGGAGTTTACGCAGGGCCGCTACGCCCAACTATGGCTACACCTTC. V gene TRBV30 combines with J gene TRBJ1-2, with a possible D match to TRBD1 (5 bases). In germline, CDR1 is GTSNPN, CDR2 SVGIG (reference sequence). The V gene lost 2 bases and the J gene lost 2 bases, with 21 bases spanning the gap. This CDR3 region has 17 residues.

This chain links TRBV6-5 with TRBJ2-3, with TRBD2 identical over 9 bases. Unmatched junction bases numbered 11, after V lost 4 bases and J lost 6 bases. In germline, CDR1 is MNHEY, CDR2 SVGAGI. This CDR3 contains 16 residues. The CDR3: CASSSSAGGRLDTQYF. The CDR3 DNA sequence: TGTGCCAGCAGTTCCTCCGCGGGGGGGCGCTTGGATACGCAGTATTTT.

The chain uses TRBV2 and TRBJ1-4, with TRBD1 as a possible D gene (6 bases). The CDR3 totals 15 residues. Trimming stripped 6 bases from V and 0 bases from J, with 11 bases between. Per germline, CDR1 SNHLY and CDR2 FYNNEI. CDR3 residues: CASRGRQATNEKLFF. The DNA for the CDR3 is TGTGCCAGCAGGGGCCGACAGGCAACTAATGAAAAACTGTTTTTT.

V and J are TRBV4-2 and TRBJ2-3; 11 nucleotides agree with TRBD2. Germline assignment: CDR1 LGHNA and CDR2 YNFKEQ. Trimming at V came to 1 base and at J to 5 bases, leaving 14 bases not matched to a gene. The CDR3 runs to 19 residues. The CDR3 loop is CASSQVQGLAGGRRDTQYF. The CDR3 DNA reads as TGTGCCAGCAGCCAAGTCCAGGGGCTAGCGGGAGGACGGAGAGATACGCAGTATTTT.

The chain joins TRBV29-1 to TRBJ1-2, with D unresolved. This CDR3 spans 11 amino acids. V lost 7 bases and J 3 bases, leaving 9 bases between the germline ends. Germline V gives CDR1 SQVTM, CDR2 ANQGSEA. The CDR3 here is CSAVEDYGYTF. The CDR3 DNA reads as TGCAGCGCCGTAGAGGACTATGGCTACACCTTC.

This rearrangement joins TRBV15 to TRBJ1-4, with 8 nucleotides matching TRBD1. V dropped 1 base and J dropped 5; count of bases not matched to a gene: 6. Germline V gene lookup returns CDR1 LNHNV and CDR2 YYDKDF (reference sequence). The CDR3 extends over 16 amino acids. CDR3 sequence: CATSRGLTGANEKLFF. The DNA for the CDR3 is TGTGCCACCAGCAGAGGCTTGACAGGGGCGAATGAAAAACTGTTTTTT.

V is TRBV24-1 and J is TRBJ2-7; possible D gene TRBD2, 5 bases. Germline CDR1 and CDR2: KGHDR and SFDVKD. This CDR3 is built from 13 residues. Trimming removed 3 bases from V and 12 bases from J, with 17 bases in between. CDR3 loop: CATSDTGRVSWYF. DNA for the CDR3: TGTGCCACCAGTGATACCGGGCGGGTCAGCTGGTACTTC.

This chain uses TRBV11-2 with TRBJ2-7; TRBD2 agrees at 9 bases. CDR3 length: 17 residues. CDR1 is SGHAT, CDR2 FQNNGV, per germline. V lost 5 bases and J lost 0; bases outside the gene matches: 11. The CDR3 here is CASSPRASGVSSYEQYF. In DNA form, the CDR3 reads TGTGCCAGCAGCCCACGGGCTAGCGGGGTGAGCTCCTACGAGCAGTACTTC.

J is TRBJ1-2 and V is TRBV3-1 (or the pseudogene TRBV3-2); TRBD1 matches 10 bases. The CDR3 totals 16 residues. Germline V gene lookup returns CDR1 LGHDT and CDR2 YNNKEL (reference sequence). V lost 0 bases and J lost 6; bases outside the gene matches: 7. The chain's CDR3 is CASSQDSVTGGDGYTF. In DNA form, the CDR3 reads TGTGCCAGCAGCCAAGATTCAGTGACAGGGGGCGATGGCTACACCTTC.

This clone was found once. The chain carries TRBV4-2 and TRBJ2-1, with 7 bases identical to TRBD2. The CDR3 runs to 17 residues. V gave up 1 base and J gave up 2 bases; unmatched junction bases: 8. Germline V gene sequence: CDR1 LGHNA, CDR2 YNFKEQ. The CDR3 spells CASSQGGSGKTYNEQFF. In nucleotides, the CDR3 is TGTGCCAGCAGCCAAGGGGGCAGCGGGAAGACCTACAATGAGCAGTTCTTC.

The rearrangement links TRBV6-1 to TRBJ1-6, with D tentatively TRBD1 (6 bases). V was trimmed by 3 bases and J by 3 bases, leaving 9 bases between them. Germline CDR1 MNHNS, CDR2 SASEGT. This CDR3 has 15 amino acids. CDR3 region: CASSDRDNYNSPLHF. The CDR3 bases are TGTGCCAGCAGTGACCGGGACAACTATAATTCACCCCTCCACTTT.

The rearrangement uses TRBV7-8 and TRBJ2-3; TRBD2 might be the D (6 bases). This CDR3 has 14 amino acids. V gave up 7 bases and J gave up 8 bases, with 19 bases separating them. In germline, CDR1 is SGHVS, CDR2 FQNEAQ. The CDR3 protein is CASTRRGEVSTQYF. DNA for the CDR3: TGTGCCAGCACCCGGCGGGGCGAGGTCAGTACGCAGTATTTT.

J is TRBJ1-2 and V is TRBV10-3, with a possible D match to TRBD1 (6 bases). CDR3 size: 14 residues. V gave up 4 bases and J gave up 0 bases, with 9 bases separating them. Per the germline V gene, CDR1 is ENHRY and CDR2 is SYGVKD. Written as DNA, the CDR3 is TGTGCCATCAGTGCACAGGGAGCTAACTATGGCTACACCTTC. It specifies CAISAQGANYGYTF.

The CDR3 DNA reads as TGTGCCAGCAGTTCCCCGGGACAGGGGAGCACTGAAGCTTTCTTT. Encoded protein: CASSSPGQGSTEAFF. V usage is TRBV28 and J usage is TRBJ1-1; 10 positions agree with TRBD1. Losses at the gene ends were 4 bases for V and 4 bases for J; bases not matched to a gene: 6. Germline values: CDR1 MDHEN, CDR2 SYDVKM. The CDR3 totals 15 residues.

Written as DNA, the CDR3 is TGTGCCAGCAGTTTATCGCTAGATTCGCAAGAGACCCAGTACTTC. Amino acid sequence: CASSLSLDSQETQYF. V is TRBV27 and J is TRBJ2-5; D uncertain. Germline V lookup: CDR1 MNHEY, CDR2 SMNVEV (reference sequence). This CDR3 has 15 residues. V gave up 0 bases and J gave up 2 bases, with 10 bases separating them.

V gene TRBV5-8 combines with J gene TRBJ2-7; 9 bases are a match to TRBD2. The ends lost 0 bases at V and 6 bases at J; junction bases unmatched: 13. CDR1 SGHTS and CDR2 YDEGEE come from the germline V gene. The CDR3 sequence is 17 residues long. The CDR3 is CASSLVFAGGVPGEQYF. The CDR3, as DNA: TGTGCCAGCAGCTTGGTTTTTGCGGGAGGGGTTCCCGGCGAGCAGTACTTC.

This clone was recorded only once. The chain joins TRBV7-3 to TRBJ2-1, with 8 bases identical to TRBD1. Germline lookup yields CDR1 SGHTA and CDR2 FQGTGA. V gave up 5 bases and J gave up 10 bases; unmatched junction bases: 7. This CDR3 contains 13 residues. The CDR3 protein is CASSPQTGDEQFF. The CDR3 bases are TGTGCCAGCAGCCCCCAGACAGGGGACGAGCAGTTCTTC.

The chain recombines TRBV24-1 with TRBJ2-7; no clear D. CDR1 is KGHDR and CDR2 is SFDVKD in the germline V gene. V was trimmed by 3 bases and J by 3 bases, leaving 8 bases between them. CDR3 size: 13 residues. For the CDR3, the DNA is TGTGCCACCAGTGATACTGACAACTACGAGCAGTACTTC. Residues: CATSDTDNYEQYF.

This clone was detected a few times. This chain connects TRBV6-5 to TRBJ1-6, with TRBD1 as a possible D gene (5 bases). Trimming shortened V by 8 bases and J by 4 bases, and 15 bases separated the two germline ends. The CDR3 loop spans 15 amino acids. Germline V lookup: CDR1 MNHEY, CDR2 SVGAGI. In DNA form, the CDR3 reads TGTGCCAGCTCGCCGGACAACTTATATAATTCACCCCTCCACTTT. Translating gives CASSPDNLYNSPLHF.

V usage is TRBV5-4 and J usage is TRBJ2-2; TRBD2 agrees at 10 bases. V was pared by 10 bases and J by 2 bases, with 11 bases of the junction left unmatched. The CDR3 runs 16 residues. Per germline, CDR1 SGHNT and CDR2 YYREEE (reference sequence). The DNA of the CDR3 is TGTGCCTGGGGGGCTAGCGGGGGCCTTAACACCGGGGAGCTGTTTTTT. Its protein is CAWGASGGLNTGELFF.

This chain joins TRBV2 and TRBJ1-6; D unresolved. The V and J ends lost 7 bases and 6 bases respectively, with 19 bases between them. The CDR3 contains 16 residues. Germline lookup yields CDR1 SNHLY and CDR2 FYNNEI. CDR3 bases: TGTGCCAGCACTGGTGGAGGGTCCCGGACTAATTCACCCCTCCACTTT. It yields the protein CASTGGGSRTNSPLHF.

This clone showed up just a few times. This chain joins TRBV28 and TRBJ1-3, with 7 positions matching TRBD1. After removal of 4 bases from V and 10 bases from J, the junction contained 4 bases not matched to a gene. Germline V lookup: CDR1 MDHEN, CDR2 SYDVKM. There are 12 residues in the CDR3. This CDR3 is CASSSRQGTIYF. The DNA of the CDR3 is TGTGCCAGCAGTTCCCGACAGGGAACCATATATTTT.

The chain links TRBV5-4 to TRBJ2-2, with D perhaps matching TRBD1 (5 bases). Trimming left V 0 bases short and J 2 bases short, with 8 bases between. The CDR3 is made up of 15 amino acids. Germline lookup yields CDR1 SGHNT and CDR2 YYREEE (reference sequence). CDR3: CASSLEGRNTGELFF. Here the CDR3 DNA reads TGTGCCAGCAGCTTGGAGGGGCGCAACACCGGGGAGCTGTTTTTT.

The V gene is TRBV12-3 or TRBV12-4, the J gene TRBJ2-2, with D possibly being TRBD2 (5 bases). This CDR3 is 13 amino acids long. V gave up 10 bases and J gave up 5 bases, with 14 bases separating them. CDR3 sequence: CAIAVTGTGELFF. The DNA of the CDR3 is TGTGCCATTGCGGTAACGGGAACCGGGGAGCTGTTTTTT.

This sequence joins TRBV25-1 and TRBJ2-1; 7 nucleotides align to TRBD2. CDR1 is MGHDK and CDR2 is SYGVNS in the germline V gene. The CDR3 sequence is 13 residues long. V shed 6 bases, J shed 8 bases, and the junction held 7 bases outside the gene matches. CDR3 protein: CASSRDYPDEQFF. The CDR3, as DNA: TGTGCCAGCAGCCGGGACTATCCGGATGAGCAGTTCTTC.

The V call is TRBV18, the J call TRBJ2-7; no reliable D call. V was trimmed by 4 bases and J by 1 base, leaving 8 bases between them. Germline CDR1 KGHSH, CDR2 LQKENI. The CDR3 length is 13 residues. The CDR3 coding sequence is TGTGCCAGCTCACACGACACGTCCTACGAGCAGTACTTC. Translated: CASSHDTSYEQYF.

V gene TRBV23-1 combines with J gene TRBJ2-7, with 7 positions matching TRBD2. TRBV23-1 is classed as an ORF, of uncertain function. V lost 0 bases to trimming and J lost 6 bases; unmatched junction nucleotides: 5. The CDR3 sequence is 14 residues long. The CDR3 reads CASSQSWGGFEQYF. CDR3 bases: TGCGCCAGCAGTCAATCCTGGGGGGGATTCGAGCAGTACTTC.